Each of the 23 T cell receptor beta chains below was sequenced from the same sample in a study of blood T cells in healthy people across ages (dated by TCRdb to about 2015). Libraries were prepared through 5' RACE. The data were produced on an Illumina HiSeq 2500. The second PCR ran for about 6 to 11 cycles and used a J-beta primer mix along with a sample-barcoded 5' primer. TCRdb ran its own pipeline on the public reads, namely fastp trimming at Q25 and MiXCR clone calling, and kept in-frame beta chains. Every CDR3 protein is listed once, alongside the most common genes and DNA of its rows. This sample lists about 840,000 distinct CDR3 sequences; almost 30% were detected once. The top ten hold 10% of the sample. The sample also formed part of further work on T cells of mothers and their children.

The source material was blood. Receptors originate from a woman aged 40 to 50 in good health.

The CDR3 here is CASRDGNQETQYF. The CDR3 region has the DNA TGTGCCAGCCGGGACGGAAACCAAGAGACCCAGTACTTC. The gene calls are TRBV28 and TRBJ2-5, with D perhaps being TRBD1 or TRBD2 (5 bases each). The germline CDR1 and CDR2 sequences are MDHEN and SYDVKM. This CDR3 has 13 residues. V was pared by 8 bases and J by 0 bases, with 10 bases between.

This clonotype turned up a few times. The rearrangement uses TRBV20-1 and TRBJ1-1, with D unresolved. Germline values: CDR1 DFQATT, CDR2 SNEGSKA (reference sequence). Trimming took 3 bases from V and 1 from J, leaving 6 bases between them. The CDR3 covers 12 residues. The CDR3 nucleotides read TGCAGTGCTAGGTTCCCGAACACTGAAGCTTTCTTT. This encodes CSARFPNTEAFF.

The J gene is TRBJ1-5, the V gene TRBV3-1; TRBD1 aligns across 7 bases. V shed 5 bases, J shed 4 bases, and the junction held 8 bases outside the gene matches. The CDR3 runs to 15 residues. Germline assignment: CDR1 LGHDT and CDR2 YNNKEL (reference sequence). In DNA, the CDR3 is TGTGCCAGCAGCTCCTCAGGGGGACCAAATCAGCCCCAGCATTTT. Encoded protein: CASSSSGGPNQPQHF.

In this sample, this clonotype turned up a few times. The CDR3 coding sequence is TGCGCCAGCAGCGACGGGACGGGTACTGAAGCTTTCTTT. Translating it yields CASSDGTGTEAFF. J is TRBJ1-1 and V is TRBV5-1; TRBD1 is a possible D gene (5 bases). The CDR3 totals 13 residues. From germline, CDR1 is SGHRS and CDR2 YFSETQ. V was pared by 4 bases and J by 5 bases, with 12 bases between.

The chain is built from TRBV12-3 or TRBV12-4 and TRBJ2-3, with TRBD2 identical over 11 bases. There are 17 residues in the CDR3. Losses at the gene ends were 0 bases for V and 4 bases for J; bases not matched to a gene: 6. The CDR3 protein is CASSLAHSGGASDTQYF. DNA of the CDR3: TGTGCCAGCAGTTTAGCCCATAGCGGGGGGGCCTCAGATACGCAGTATTTT.

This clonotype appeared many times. Here the CDR3 reads CASSGGRTRETQYF. The CDR3 DNA is TGTGCCAGCAGTGGGGGTCGGACGAGAGAGACCCAGTACTTC. The genes are TRBV27 and TRBJ2-5; TRBD1 or TRBD2 may be the D gene (5 bases each). Trimming stripped 5 bases from V and 4 bases from J, with 14 bases between. The CDR3 covers 14 residues. CDR1 MNHEY and CDR2 SMNVEV come from the germline V gene (reference sequence).

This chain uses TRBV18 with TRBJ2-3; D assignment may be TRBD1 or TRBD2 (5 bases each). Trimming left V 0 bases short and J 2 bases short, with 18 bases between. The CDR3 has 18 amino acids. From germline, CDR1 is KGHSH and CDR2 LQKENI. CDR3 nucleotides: TGTGCCAGCTCACCACCGAGAGGGGCAGGCAAACTCACAGATACGCAGTATTTT. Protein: CASSPPRGAGKLTDTQYF.

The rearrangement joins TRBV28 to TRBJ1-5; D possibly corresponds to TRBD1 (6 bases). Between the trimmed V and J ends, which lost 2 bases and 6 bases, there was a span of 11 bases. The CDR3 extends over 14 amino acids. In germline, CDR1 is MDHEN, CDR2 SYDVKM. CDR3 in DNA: TGTGCCAGCAGTTTAACAGGGCCTAGTCAGCCCCAGCATTTT. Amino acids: CASSLTGPSQPQHF.

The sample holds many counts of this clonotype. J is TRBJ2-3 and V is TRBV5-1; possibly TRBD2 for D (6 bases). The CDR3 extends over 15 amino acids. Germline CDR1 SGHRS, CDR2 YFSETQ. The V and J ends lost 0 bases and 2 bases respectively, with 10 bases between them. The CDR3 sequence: CASSLAGTLTDTQYF. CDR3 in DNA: TGCGCCAGCAGCTTGGCGGGGACTCTCACAGATACGCAGTATTTT.

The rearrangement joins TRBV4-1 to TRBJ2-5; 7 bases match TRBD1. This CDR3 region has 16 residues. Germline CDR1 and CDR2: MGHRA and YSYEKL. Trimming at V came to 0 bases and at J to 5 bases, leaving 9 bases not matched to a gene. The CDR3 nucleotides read TGCGCCAGCAGCCAAGATGAGAGGGGGCCGGGTGAGACCCAGTACTTC. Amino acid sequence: CASSQDERGPGETQYF.

The CDR3 reads CASVDWPPLHF. In nucleotides, the CDR3 is TGTGCCAGCGTGGACTGGCCACCCCTCCACTTT. The chain joins TRBV6-6 to TRBJ1-6; D is unresolved. Trimming took off 8 bases at V and 11 bases at J, with 10 bases between the two ends. The CDR3 sequence is 11 residues long. Germline-derived CDR1 and CDR2 are MNHNY and SVGAGI (reference sequence).

In nucleotides, the CDR3 is TGCAGTGCTGGGACTAGCGAGGCCTACGCTGAGCAGTACTTC. It specifies CSAGTSEAYAEQYF. The chain uses TRBV20-1 and TRBJ2-7; TRBD2 matches 10 bases. The CDR3 totals 14 residues. CDR1 and CDR2 (germline): DFQATT, SNEGSKA (reference sequence). The J segment lost 7 bases and the V segment lost 5 bases, leaving 11 bases of the junction unmatched.

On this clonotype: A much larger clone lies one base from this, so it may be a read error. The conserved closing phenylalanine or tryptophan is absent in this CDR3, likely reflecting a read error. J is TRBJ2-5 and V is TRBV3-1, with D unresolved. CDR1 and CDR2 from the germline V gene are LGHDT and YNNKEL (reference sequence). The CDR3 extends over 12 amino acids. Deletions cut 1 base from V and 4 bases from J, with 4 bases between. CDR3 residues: CASSQVLETQYC. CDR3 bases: TGTGCCAGCAGCCAAGTCCTAGAGACCCAGTACTGC.

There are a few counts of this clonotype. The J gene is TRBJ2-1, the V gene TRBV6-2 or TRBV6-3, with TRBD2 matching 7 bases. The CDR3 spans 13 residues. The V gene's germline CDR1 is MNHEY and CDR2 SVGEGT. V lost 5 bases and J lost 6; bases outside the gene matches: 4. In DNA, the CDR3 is TGTGCCAGCAGTCCAACTAGCGTCAATGAGCAGTTCTTC. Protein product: CASSPTSVNEQFF.

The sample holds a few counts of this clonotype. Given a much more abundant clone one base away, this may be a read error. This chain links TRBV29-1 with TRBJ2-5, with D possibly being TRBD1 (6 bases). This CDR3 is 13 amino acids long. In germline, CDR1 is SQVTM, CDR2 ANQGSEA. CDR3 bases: TGCAGCGTTGTGGTCACAGGGTCCTACGAGCAGGACTTC. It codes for CSVVVTGSYEQDF.

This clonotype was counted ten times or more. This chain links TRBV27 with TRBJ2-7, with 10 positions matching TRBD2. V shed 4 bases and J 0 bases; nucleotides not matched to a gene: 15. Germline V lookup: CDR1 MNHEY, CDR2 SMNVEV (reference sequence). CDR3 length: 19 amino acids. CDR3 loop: CASSSYGVTSGVNSYEQYF. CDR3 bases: TGTGCCAGCAGTTCTTATGGGGTCACTAGCGGGGTAAACTCCTACGAGCAGTACTTC.

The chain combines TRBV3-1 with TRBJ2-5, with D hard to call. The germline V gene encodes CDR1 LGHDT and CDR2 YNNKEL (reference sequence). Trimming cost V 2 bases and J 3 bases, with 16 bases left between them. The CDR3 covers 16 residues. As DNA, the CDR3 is TGTGCCAGCAGCCAAAACCCGACCGGTTCTAAAGAGACCCAGTACTTC. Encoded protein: CASSQNPTGSKETQYF.

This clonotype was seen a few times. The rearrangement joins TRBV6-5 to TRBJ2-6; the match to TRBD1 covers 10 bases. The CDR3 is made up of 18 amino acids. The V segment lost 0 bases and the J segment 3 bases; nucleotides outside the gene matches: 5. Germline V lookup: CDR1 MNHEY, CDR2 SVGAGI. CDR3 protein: CASSYSGTGEVGANVLTF. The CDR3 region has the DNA TGTGCCAGCAGTTACTCGGGGACAGGGGAGGTTGGGGCCAACGTCCTGACTTTC.

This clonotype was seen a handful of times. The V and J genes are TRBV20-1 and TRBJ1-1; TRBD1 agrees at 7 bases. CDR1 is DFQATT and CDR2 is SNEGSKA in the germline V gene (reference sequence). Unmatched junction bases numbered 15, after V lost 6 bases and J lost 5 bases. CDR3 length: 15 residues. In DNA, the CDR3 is TGCAGTGCAGCTGGGACAGAATACTGGGGGACTGAAGCTTTCTTT. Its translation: CSAAGTEYWGTEAFF.

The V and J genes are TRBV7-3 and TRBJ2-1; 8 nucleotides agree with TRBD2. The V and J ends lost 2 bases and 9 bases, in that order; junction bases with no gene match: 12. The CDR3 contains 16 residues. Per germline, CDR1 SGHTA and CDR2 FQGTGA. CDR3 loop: CASSLASGGAGVEQFF. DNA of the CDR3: TGTGCCAGCAGCTTAGCGTCCGGGGGGGCCGGGGTTGAGCAGTTCTTC.

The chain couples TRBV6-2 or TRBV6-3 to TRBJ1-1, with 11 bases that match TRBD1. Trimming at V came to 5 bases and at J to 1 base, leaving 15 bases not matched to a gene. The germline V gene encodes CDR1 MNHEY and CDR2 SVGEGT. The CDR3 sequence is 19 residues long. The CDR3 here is CASSPGTGGIRFTNTEAFF. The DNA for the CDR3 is TGTGCCAGCAGTCCCGGGACAGGGGGGATCCGTTTCACGAACACTGAAGCTTTCTTT.

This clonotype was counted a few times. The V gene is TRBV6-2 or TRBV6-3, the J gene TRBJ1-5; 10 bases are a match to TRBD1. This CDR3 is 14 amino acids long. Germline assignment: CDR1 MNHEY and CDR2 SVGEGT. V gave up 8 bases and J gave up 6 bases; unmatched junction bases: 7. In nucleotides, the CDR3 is TGTGCCAGCCACTCGACAGGGGGCCTTCAGCCCCAGCATTTT. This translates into CASHSTGGLQPQHF.

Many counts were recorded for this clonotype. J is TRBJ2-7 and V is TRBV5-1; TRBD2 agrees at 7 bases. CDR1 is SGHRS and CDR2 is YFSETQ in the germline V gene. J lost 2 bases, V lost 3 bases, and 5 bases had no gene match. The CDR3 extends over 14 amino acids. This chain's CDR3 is CASSSRSGTYEQYF. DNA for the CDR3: TGCGCCAGCAGCTCACGGAGCGGGACCTACGAGCAGTACTTC.